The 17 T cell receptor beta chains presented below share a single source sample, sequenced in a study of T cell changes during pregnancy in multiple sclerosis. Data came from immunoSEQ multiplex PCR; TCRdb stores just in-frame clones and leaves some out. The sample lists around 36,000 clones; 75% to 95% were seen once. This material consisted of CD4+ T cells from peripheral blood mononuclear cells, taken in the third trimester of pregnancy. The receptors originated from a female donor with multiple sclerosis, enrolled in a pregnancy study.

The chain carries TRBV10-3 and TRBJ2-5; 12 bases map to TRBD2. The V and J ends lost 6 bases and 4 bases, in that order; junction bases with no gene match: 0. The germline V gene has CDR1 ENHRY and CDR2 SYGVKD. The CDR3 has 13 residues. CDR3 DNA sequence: TGTGCCATCAGGGGACTAGCGGGAGAGACCCAGTACTTC. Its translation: CAIRGLAGETQYF.

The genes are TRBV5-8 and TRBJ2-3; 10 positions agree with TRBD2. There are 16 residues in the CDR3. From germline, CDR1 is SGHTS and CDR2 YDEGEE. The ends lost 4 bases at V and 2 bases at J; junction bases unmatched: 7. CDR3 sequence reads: CASSQQAGGATDTQYF. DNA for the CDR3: TGTGCCAGCAGCCAACAAGCGGGAGGGGCCACAGATACGCAGTATTTT.

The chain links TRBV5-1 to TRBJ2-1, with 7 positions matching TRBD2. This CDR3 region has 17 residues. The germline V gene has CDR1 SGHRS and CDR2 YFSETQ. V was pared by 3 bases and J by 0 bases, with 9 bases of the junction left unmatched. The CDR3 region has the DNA TGCGCCAGCAGCTCCAACCCTTCGGGGGGCTCCTACAATGAGCAGTTCTTC. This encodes CASSSNPSGGSYNEQFF.

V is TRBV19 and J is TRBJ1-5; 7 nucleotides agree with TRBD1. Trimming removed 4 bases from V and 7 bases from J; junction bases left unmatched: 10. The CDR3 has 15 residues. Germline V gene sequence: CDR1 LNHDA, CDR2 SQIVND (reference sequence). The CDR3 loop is CASSTGEGGGQPQHF. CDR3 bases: TGTGCCAGTAGTACAGGGGAAGGGGGCGGACAGCCCCAGCATTTT.

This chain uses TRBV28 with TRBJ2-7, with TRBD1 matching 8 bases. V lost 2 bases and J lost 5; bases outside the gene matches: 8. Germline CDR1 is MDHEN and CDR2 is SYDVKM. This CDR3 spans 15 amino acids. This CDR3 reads CASSLVLGQGHEQYF. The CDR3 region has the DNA TGTGCCAGCAGTTTAGTCTTAGGACAGGGCCACGAGCAGTACTTC.

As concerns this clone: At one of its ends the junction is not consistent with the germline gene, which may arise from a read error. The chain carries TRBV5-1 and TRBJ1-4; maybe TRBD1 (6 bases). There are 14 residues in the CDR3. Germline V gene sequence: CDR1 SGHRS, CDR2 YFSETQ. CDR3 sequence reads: CASSLGRGNEKLLF. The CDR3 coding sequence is TGCGCCAGCAGCTTGGGCAGGGGTAATGAAAAACTGCTTTTT.

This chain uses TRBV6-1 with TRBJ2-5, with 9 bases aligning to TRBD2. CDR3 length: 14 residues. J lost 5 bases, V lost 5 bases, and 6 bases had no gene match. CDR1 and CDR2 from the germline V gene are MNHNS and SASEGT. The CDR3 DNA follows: TGTGCCAGCAGTCTGGGACTAGCCGAGGAGACCCAGTACTTC. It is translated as CASSLGLAEETQYF.

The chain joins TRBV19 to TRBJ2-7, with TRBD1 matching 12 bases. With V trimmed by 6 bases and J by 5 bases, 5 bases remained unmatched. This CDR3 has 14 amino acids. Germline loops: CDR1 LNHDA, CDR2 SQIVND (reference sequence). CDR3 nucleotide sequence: TGTGCCAGTAGACCGGGACAGGGGGCGAACGAGCAGTACTTC. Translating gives CASRPGQGANEQYF.

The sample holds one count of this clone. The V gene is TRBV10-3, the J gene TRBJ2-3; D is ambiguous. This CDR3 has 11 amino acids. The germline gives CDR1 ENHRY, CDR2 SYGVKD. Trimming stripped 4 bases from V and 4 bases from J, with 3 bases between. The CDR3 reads CAISVADTQYF. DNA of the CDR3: TGTGCCATCAGTGTAGCAGATACGCAGTATTTT.

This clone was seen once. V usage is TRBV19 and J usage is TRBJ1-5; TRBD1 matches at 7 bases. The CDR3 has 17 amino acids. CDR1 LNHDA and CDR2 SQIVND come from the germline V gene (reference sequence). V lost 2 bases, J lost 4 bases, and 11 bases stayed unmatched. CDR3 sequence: CASSIISTGQSNQPQHF. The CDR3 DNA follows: TGTGCCAGTAGTATAATATCGACAGGGCAAAGTAATCAGCCCCAGCATTTT.

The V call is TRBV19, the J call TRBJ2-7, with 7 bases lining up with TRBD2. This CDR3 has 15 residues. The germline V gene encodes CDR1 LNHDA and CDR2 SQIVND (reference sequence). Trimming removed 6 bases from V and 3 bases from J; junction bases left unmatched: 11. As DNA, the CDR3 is TGTGCCAGTAGGAGATCTCCTAGCGGAGACTACGAGCAGTACTTC. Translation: CASRRSPSGDYEQYF. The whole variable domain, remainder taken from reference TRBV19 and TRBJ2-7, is DGGITQSPKYLFRKEGQNVTLSCEQNLNHDAMYWYRQDPGQGLRLIYYSQIVNDFQKGDIAEGYSVSREKKESFPLTVTSAQKNPTAFYLCASRRSPSGDYEQYFGPGTRLTVT.

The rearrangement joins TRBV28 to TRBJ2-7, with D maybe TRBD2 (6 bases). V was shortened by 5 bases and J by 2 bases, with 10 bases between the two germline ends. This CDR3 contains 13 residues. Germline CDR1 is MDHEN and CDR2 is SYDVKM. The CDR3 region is CASSRLVAYEQYF. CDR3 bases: TGTGCCAGCAGTCGACTAGTGGCCTACGAGCAGTACTTC. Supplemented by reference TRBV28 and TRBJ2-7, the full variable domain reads DVKVTQSSRYLVKRTGEKVFLECVQDMDHENMFWYRQDPGLGLRLIYFSYDVKMKEKGDIPEGYSVSREKKERFSLILESASTNQTSMYLCASSRLVAYEQYFGPGTRLTVT.

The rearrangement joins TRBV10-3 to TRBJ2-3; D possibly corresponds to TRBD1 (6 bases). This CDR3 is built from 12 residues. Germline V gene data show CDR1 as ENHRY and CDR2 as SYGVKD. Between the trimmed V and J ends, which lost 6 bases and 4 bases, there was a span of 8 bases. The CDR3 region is CAISRGADTQYF. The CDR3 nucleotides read TGTGCCATCAGCAGGGGTGCAGATACGCAGTATTTT.

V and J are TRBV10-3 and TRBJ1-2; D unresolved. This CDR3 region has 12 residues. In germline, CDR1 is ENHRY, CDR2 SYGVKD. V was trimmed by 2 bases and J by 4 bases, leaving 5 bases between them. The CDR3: CAISEGSYGYTF. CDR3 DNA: TGTGCCATCAGTGAGGGGAGCTATGGCTACACCTTC.

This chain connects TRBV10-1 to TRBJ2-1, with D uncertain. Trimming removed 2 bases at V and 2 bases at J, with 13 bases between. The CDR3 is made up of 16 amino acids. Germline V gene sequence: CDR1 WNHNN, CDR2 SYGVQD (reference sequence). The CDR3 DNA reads TGCGCCAGCAGTGAGGCACAGTATAGGACCTACAATGAGCAGTTCTTC. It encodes CASSEAQYRTYNEQFF.

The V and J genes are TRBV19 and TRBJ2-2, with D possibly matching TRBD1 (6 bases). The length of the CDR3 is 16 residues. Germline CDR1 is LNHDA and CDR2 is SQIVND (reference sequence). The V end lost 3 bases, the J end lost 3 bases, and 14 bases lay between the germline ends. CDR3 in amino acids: CASSIEGVLDTGELFF. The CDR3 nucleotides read TGTGCCAGTAGTATCGAGGGGGTTTTGGACACCGGGGAGCTGTTTTTT.

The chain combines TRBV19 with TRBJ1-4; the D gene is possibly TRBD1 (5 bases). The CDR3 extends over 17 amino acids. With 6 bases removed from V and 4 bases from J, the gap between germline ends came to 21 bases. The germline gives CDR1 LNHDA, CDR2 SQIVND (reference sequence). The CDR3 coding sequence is TGTGCCAGTAGCCTATTGGGGCCAGGGCCTATTAATGAAAAACTGTTTTTT. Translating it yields CASSLLGPGPINEKLFF. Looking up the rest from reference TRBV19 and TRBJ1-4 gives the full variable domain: DGGITQSPKYLFRKEGQNVTLSCEQNLNHDAMYWYRQDPGQGLRLIYYSQIVNDFQKGDIAEGYSVSREKKESFPLTVTSAQKNPTAFYLCASSLLGPGPINEKLFFGSGTQLSVL.